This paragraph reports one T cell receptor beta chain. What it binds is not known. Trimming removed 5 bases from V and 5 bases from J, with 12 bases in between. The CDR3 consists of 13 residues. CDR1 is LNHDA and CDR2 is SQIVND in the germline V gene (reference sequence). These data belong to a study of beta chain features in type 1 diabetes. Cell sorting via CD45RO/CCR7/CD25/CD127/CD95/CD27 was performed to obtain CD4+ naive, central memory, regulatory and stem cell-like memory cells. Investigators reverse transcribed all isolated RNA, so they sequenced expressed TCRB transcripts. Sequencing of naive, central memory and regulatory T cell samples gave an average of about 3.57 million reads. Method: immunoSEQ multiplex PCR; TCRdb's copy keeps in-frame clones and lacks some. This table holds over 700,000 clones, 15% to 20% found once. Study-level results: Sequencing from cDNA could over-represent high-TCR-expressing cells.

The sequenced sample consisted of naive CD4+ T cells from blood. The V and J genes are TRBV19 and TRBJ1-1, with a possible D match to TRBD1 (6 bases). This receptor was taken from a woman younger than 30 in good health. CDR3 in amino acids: CASSLGARTEAFF. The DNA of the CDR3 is TGTGCCAGTAGTCTGGGGGCGAGGACTGAAGCTTTCTTT.